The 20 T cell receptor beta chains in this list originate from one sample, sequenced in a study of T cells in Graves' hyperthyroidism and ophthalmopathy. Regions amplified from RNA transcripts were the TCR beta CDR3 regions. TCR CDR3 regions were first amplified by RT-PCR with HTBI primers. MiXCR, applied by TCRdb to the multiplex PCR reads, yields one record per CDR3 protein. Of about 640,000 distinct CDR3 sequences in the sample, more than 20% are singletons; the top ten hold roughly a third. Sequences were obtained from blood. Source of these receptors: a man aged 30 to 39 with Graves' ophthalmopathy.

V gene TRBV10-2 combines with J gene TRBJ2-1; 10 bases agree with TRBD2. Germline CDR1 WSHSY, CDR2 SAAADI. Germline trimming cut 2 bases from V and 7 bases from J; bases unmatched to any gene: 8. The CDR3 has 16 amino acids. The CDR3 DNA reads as TGCGCCAGCAGTGAGCTGTGGTCTAGCGGGAGTAATGAGCAGTTCTTC. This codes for CASSELWSSGSNEQFF.

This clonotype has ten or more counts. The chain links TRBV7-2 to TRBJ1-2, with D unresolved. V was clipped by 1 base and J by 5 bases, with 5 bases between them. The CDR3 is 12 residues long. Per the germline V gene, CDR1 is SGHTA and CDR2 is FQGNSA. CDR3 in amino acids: CASSLVSYGYTF. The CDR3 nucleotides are TGTGCCAGCAGCTTAGTTTCATATGGCTACACCTTC.

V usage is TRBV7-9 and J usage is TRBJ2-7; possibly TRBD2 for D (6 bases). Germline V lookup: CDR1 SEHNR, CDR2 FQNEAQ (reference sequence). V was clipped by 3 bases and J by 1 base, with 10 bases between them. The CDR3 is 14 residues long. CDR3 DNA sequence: TGTGCCAGCAGCTTTGGGACTCCGTCCTACGAGCAGTACTTC. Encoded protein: CASSFGTPSYEQYF.

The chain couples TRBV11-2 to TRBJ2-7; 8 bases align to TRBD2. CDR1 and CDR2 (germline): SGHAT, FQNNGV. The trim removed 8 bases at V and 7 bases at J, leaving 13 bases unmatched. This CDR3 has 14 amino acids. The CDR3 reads CASEPKRESWEQYF. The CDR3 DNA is TGTGCCAGCGAGCCTAAGCGGGAGTCTTGGGAGCAGTACTTC.

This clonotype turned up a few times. CDR3 in amino acids: CASGGLRGRGDYEQYF. The CDR3 DNA reads TGTGCCAGCGGTGGTTTAAGGGGGCGGGGCGACTACGAGCAGTACTTC. The V and J genes are TRBV6-2 or TRBV6-3 and TRBJ2-7, with a possible D match to TRBD1 (7 bases). The CDR3 sequence is 16 residues long. From germline, CDR1 is MNHEY and CDR2 SVGEGT. Trimming pared 8 bases from V and 3 bases from J, leaving 23 bases between.

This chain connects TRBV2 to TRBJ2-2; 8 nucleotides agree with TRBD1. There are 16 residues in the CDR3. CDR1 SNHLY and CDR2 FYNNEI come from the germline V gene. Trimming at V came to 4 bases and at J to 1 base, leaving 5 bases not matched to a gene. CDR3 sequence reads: CASSGGQALNTGELFF. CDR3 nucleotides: TGTGCCAGCAGTGGGGGACAGGCTCTGAACACCGGGGAGCTGTTTTTT.

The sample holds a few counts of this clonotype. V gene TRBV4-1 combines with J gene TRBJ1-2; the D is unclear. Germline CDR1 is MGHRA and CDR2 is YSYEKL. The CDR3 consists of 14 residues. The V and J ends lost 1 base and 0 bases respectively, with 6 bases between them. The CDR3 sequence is CASSQVFANYGYTF. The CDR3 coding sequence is TGCGCCAGCAGCCAAGTTTTCGCTAACTATGGCTACACCTTC.

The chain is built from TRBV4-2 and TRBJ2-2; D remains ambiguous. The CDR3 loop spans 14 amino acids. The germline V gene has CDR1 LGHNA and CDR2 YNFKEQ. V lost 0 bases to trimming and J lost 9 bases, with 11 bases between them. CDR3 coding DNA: TGTGCCAGCAGCCAAGACTTAAAGAGTCGGGAGCTGTTTTTT. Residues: CASSQDLKSRELFF.

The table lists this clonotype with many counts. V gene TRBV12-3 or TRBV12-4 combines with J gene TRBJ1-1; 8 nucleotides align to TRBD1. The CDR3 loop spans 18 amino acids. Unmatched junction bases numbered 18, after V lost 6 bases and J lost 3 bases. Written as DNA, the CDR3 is TGTGCCAGCAGCTCCCTGAGGACAGGGCGTTTACAGTACACTGAAGCTTTCTTT. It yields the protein CASSSLRTGRLQYTEAFF.

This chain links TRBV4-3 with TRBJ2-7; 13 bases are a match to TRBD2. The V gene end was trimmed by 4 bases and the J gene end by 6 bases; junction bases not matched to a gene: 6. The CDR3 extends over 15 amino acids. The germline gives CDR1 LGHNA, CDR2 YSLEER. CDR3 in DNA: TGCGCCAGCAGCCCGGGACTAGCGGGAATCGGCGAGCAGTACTTC. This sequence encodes CASSPGLAGIGEQYF.

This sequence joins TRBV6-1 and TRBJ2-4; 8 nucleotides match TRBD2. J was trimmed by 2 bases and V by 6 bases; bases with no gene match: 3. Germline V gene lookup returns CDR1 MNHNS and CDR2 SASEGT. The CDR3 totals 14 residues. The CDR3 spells CASRSGGSKNIQYF. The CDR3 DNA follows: TGTGCCAGCAGGAGCGGGGGATCCAAAAACATTCAGTACTTC.

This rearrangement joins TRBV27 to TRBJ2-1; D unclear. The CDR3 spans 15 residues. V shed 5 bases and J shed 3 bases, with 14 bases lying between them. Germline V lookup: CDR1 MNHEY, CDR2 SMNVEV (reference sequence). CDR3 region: CASSPPLGSYNEQFF. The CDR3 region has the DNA TGTGCCAGCAGTCCACCTTTAGGTAGCTACAATGAGCAGTTCTTC.

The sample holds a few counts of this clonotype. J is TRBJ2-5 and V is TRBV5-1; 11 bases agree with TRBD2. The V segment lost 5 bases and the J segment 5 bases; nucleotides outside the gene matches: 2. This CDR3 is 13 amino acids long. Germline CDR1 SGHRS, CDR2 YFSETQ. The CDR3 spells CASSTSGSETQYF. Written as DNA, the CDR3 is TGCGCCAGCAGTACTAGCGGGAGTGAGACCCAGTACTTC.

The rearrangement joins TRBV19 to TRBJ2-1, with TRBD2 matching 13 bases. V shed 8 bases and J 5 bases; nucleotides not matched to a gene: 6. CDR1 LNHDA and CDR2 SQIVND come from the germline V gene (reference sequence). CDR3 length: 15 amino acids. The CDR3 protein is CASQRGLAGNNEQFF. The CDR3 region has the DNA TGTGCCAGTCAAAGGGGACTAGCGGGAAACAATGAGCAGTTCTTC.

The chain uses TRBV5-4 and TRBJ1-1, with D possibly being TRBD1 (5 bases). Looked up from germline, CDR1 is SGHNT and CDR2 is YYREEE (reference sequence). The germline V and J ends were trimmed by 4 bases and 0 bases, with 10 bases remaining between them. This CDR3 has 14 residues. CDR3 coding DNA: TGTGCCAGCAGCAACCGGGACGTGAACACTGAAGCTTTCTTT. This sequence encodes CASSNRDVNTEAFF. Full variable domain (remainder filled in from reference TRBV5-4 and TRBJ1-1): ETGVTQSPTHLIKTRGQQVTLRCSSQSGHNTVSWYQQALGQGPQFIFQYYREEENGRGNFPPRFSGLQFPNYSSELNVNALELDDSALYLCASSNRDVNTEAFFGQGTRLTVV.

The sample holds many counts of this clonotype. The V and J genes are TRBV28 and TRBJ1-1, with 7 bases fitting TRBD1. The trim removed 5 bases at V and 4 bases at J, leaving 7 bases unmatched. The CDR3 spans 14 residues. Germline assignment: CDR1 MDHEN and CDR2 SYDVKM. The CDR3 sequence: CASSQAQGITEAFF. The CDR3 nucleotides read TGTGCCAGCAGTCAAGCACAGGGGATCACTGAAGCTTTCTTT.

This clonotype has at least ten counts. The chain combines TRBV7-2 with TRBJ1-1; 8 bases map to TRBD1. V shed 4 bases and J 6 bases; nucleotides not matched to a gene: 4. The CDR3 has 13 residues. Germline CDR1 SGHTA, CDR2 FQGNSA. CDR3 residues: CASSSLDRAEAFF. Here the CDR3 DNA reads TGTGCCAGCAGCTCCCTGGACAGGGCTGAAGCTTTCTTT.

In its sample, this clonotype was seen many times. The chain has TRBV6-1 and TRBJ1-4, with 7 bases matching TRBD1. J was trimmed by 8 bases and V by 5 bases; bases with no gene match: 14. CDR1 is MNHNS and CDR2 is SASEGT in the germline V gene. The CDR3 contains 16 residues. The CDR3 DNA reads TGTGCCAGCAGTTCAAACGACAGGGTCGGAATCGAAAAACTGTTTTTT. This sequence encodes CASSSNDRVGIEKLFF.

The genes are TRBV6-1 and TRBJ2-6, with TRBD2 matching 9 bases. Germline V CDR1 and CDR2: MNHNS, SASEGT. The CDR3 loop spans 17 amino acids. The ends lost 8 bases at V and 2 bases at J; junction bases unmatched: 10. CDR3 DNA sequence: TGTGCCAGCGCCGCGGGGGGGTTGTTGACTGGGGCCAACGTCCTGACTTTC. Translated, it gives CASAAGGLLTGANVLTF.

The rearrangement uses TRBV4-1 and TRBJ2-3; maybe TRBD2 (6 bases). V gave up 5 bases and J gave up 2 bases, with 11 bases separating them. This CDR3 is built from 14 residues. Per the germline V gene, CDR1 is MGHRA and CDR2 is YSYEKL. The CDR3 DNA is TGCGCCAGCAGCAGGCGGGAAAACACAGATACGCAGTATTTT. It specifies CASSRRENTDTQYF.